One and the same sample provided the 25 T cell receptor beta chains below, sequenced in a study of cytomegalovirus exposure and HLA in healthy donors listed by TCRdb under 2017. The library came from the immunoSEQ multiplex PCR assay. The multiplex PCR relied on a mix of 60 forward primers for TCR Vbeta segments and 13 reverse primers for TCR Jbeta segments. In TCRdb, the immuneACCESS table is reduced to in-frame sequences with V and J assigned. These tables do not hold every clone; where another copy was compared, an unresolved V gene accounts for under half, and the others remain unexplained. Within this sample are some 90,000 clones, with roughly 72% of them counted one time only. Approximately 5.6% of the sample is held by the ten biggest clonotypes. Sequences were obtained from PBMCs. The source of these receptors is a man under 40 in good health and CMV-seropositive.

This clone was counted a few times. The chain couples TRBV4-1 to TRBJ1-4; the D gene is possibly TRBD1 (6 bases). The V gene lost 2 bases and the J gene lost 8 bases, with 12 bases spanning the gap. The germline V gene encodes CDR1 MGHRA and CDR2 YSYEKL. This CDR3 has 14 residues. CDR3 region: CASSQQRGGEKLFF. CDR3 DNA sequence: TGCGCCAGCAGCCAACAAAGGGGGGGGGAAAAACTGTTTTTT.

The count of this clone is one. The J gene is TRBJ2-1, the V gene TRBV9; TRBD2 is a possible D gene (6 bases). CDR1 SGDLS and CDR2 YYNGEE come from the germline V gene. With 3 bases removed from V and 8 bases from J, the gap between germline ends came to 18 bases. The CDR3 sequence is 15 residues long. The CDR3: CASSARRLEGYEQFF. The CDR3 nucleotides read TGTGCCAGCAGCGCCAGGAGACTAGAAGGCTATGAGCAGTTCTTC.

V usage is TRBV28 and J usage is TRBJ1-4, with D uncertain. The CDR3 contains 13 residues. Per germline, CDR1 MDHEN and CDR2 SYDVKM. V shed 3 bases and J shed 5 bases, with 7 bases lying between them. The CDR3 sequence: CASSFGLNEKLFF. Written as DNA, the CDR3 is TGTGCCAGCAGTTTTGGACTCAATGAAAAACTGTTTTTT.

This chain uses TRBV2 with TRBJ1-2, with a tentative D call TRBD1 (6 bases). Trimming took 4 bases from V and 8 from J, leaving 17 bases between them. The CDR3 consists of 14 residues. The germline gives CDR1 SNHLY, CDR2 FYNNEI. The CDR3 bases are TGTGCCAGCAGTGTCCAACCACAGGGCGGGGGCTACACCTTC. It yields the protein CASSVQPQGGGYTF. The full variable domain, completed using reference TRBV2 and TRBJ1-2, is EPEVTQTPSHQVTQMGQEVILRCVPISNHLYFYWYRQILGQKVEFLVSFYNNEISEKSEIFDDQFSVERPDGSNFTLKIRSTKLEDSAMYFCASSVQPQGGGYTFGSGTRLTVV.

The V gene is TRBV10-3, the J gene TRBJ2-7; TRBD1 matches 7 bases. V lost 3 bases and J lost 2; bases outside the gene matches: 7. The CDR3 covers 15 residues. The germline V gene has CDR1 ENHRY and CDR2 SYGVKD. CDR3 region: CAISEEQGTTYEQYF. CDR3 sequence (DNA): TGTGCCATCAGTGAAGAACAGGGGACGACCTACGAGCAGTACTTC.

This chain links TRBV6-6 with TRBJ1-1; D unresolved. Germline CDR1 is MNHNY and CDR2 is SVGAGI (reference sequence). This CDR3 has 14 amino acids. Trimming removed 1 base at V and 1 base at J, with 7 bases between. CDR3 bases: TGTGCCAGCAGTTACTACAGTTCGAACACTGAAGCTTTCTTT. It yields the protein CASSYYSSNTEAFF.

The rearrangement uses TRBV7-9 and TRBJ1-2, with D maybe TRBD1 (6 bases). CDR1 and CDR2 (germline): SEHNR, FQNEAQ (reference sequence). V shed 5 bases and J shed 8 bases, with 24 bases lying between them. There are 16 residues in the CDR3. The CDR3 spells CASSPRGGAPPVGYTF. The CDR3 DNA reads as TGTGCCAGCAGCCCAAGGGGGGGGGCGCCCCCTGTGGGCTACACCTTC.

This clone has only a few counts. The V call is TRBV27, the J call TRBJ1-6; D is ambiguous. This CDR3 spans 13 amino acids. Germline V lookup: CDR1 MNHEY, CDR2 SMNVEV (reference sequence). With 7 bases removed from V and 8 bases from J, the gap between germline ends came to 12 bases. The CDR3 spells CASTKNRDSPLHF. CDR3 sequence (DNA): TGTGCCAGCACCAAAAACAGAGATTCACCCCTCCACTTT.

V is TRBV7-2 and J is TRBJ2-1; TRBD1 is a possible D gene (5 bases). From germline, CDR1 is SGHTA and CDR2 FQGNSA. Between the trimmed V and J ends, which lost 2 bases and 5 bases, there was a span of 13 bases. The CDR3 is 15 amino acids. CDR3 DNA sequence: TGTGCCAGCAGCTTATTCCCCAGGACAAACAATGAGCAGTTCTTC. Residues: CASSLFPRTNNEQFF.

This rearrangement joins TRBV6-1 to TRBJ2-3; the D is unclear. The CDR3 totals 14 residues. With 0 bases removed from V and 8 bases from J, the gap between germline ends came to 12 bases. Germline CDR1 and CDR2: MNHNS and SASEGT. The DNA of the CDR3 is TGTGCCAGCAGTGAAGCTGTGAAGCTTACTACGCAGTATTTT. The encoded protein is CASSEAVKLTTQYF.

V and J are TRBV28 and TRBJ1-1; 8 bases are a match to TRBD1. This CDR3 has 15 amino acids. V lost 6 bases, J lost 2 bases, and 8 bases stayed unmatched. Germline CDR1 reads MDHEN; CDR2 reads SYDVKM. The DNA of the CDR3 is TGTGCCAGCAGAGATTACACAGGGGGAAACACTGAAGCTTTCTTT. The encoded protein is CASRDYTGGNTEAFF.

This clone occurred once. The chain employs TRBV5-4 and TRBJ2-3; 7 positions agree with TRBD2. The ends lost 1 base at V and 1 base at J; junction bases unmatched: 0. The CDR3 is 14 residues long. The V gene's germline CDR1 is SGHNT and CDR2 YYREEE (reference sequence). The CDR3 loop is CASSLSGGTDTQYF. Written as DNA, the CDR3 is TGTGCCAGCAGCTTGAGCGGGGGCACAGATACGCAGTATTTT.

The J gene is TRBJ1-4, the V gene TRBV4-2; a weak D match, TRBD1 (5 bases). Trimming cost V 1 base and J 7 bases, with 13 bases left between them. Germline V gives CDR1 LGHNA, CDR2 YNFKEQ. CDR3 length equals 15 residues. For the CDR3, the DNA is TGTGCCAGCAGCCAAGTGGGAGGGGAAGGTGAAAAACTGTTTTTT. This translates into CASSQVGGEGEKLFF.

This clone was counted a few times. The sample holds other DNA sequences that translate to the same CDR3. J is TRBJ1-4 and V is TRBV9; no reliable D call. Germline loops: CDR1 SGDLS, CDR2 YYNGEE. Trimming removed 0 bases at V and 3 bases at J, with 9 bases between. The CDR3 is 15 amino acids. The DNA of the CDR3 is TGTGCCAGCAGCGTAGAGGAGGGCGCTAATGAAAAACTGTTTTTT. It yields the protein CASSVEEGANEKLFF.

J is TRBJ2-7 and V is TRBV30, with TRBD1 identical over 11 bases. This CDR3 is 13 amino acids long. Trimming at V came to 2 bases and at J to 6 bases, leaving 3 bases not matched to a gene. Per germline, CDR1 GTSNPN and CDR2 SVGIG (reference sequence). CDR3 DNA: TGTGCCTGGAGTCCCGGACAGGGGGCCGAGCAGTACTTC. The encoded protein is CAWSPGQGAEQYF.

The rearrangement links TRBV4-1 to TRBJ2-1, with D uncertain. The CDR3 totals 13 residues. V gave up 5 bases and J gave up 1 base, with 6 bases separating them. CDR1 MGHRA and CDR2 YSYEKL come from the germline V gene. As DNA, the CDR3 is TGCGCCAGCAGCGTAGTTTCCTACAATGAGCAGTTCTTC. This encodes CASSVVSYNEQFF.

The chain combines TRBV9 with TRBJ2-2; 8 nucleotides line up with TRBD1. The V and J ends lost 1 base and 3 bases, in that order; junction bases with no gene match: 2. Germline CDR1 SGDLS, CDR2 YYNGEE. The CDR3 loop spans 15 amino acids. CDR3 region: CASSVTTGDTGELFF. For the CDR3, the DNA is TGTGCCAGCAGCGTAACGACAGGGGACACCGGGGAGCTGTTTTTT.

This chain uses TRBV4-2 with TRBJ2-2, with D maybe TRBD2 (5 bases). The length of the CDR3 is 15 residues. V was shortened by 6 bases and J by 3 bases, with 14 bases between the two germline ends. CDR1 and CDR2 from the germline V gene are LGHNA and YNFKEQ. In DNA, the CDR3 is TGTGCCAGCAGAATAACAGCGGCGGACACCGGGGAGCTGTTTTTT. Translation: CASRITAADTGELFF.

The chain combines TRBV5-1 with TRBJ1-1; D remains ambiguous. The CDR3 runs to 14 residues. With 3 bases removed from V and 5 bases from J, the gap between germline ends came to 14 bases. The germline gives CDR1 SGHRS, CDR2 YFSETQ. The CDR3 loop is CASSWNTGLTEAFF. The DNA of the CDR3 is TGCGCCAGCAGCTGGAATACGGGTTTGACTGAAGCTTTCTTT.

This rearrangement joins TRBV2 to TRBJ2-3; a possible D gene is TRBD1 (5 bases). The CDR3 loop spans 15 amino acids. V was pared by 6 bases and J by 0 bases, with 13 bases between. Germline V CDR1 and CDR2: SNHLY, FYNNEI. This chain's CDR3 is CASRRQPGSTDTQYF. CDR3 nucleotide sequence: TGTGCCAGCAGAAGACAGCCCGGTAGCACAGATACGCAGTATTTT.

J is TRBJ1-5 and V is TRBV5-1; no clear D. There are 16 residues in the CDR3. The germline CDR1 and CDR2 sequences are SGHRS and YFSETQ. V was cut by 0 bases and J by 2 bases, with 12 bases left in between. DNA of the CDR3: TGCGCCAGCAGCTTGGGCGGGGTTGGGGGCAATCAGCCCCAGCATTTT. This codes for CASSLGGVGGNQPQHF.

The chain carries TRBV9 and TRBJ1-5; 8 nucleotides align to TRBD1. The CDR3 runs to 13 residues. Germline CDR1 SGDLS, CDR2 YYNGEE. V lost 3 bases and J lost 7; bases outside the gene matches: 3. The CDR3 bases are TGTGCCAGCAGCGGGACAGGGAGCCAGCCCCAGCATTTT. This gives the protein CASSGTGSQPQHF.

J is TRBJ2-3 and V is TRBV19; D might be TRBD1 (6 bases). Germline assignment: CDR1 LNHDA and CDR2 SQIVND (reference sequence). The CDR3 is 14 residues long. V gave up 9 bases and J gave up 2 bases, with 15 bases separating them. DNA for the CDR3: TGTGCCAGCTCCCTGGGACACTTCACAGATACGCAGTATTTT. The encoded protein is CASSLGHFTDTQYF.

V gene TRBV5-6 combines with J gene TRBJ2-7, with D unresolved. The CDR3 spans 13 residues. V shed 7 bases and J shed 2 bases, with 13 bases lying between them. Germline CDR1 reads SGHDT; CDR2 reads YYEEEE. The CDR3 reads CASEAGSPYEQYF. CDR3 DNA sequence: TGTGCCAGCGAGGCCGGGTCTCCCTACGAGCAGTACTTC.

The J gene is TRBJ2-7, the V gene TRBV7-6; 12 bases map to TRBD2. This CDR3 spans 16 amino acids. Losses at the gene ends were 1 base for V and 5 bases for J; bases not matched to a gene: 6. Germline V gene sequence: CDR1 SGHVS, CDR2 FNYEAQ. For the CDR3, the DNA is TGTGCCAGCAGCTTAGAGGCTAGCGGGAGGGCCGACGAGCAGTACTTC. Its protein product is CASSLEASGRADEQYF.